This TCR beta chain originates from a study of response to subunit inactivated influenza vaccine. Study-level points and caveats: Authors suggested few new T cells are recruited by each seasonal influenza vaccination.

MiXCR, applied by TCRdb to the RT-PCR reads, yields one record per CDR3 protein. This sample has 500,000 to 600,000 distinct CDR3 sequences; approximately 12% occur once, and the top ten carry around 14%. This clonotype occurred a few times. Its target is unknown. Germline V gene lookup returns CDR1 SGDLS and CDR2 YYNGEE. The V and J ends lost 0 bases and 4 bases respectively, with 14 bases between them. This CDR3 is 17 amino acids long. The source was PBMCs from blood, collected 45 days after vaccination. This sequence originates from a man over 45 who received an inactivated influenza vaccine. The V call is TRBV9, the J call TRBJ2-6; tentatively, D is TRBD1 (5 bases). DNA for the CDR3: TGTGCCAGCAGCGTAGGCCCTTGGCAGGGAGGGGCCAACGTCCTGACTTTC. The encoded protein is CASSVGPWQGGANVLTF.